This TCR beta chain was recorded in a study of cytomegalovirus exposure and HLA in healthy donors. General study results and limits: Confirmation was obtained in vitro that three CMV-associated chains are specific for CMV antigens. The study assumed roughly uniform donor sequencing depth for presence/absence analyses. Reportedly, TCR beta sequences accurately predicted HLA-A and HLA-B alleles in most subjects.

Primers: 60 Vbeta forward and 13 Jbeta reverse. Generated by immunoSEQ multiplex PCR, the TCRdb table keeps only in-frame clones and is missing some. The table includes around 140,000 clones, approximately 76% detected once. With regard to this clone: What it binds is unknown.

V lost 1 base to trimming and J lost 4 bases; unmatched junction nucleotides: 4. The CDR3 totals 16 residues. Per germline, CDR1 MDHEN and CDR2 SYDVKM. This TCR was recovered from a man aged 35 to 55 in good health and CMV-seronegative. This chain connects TRBV28 to TRBJ2-3; 11 positions agree with TRBD1. The sequenced material came from PBMCs. The CDR3 is CASSLYPGQGADTQYF. The CDR3 DNA follows: TGTGCCAGCAGTTTATACCCGGGACAGGGGGCAGATACGCAGTATTTT.